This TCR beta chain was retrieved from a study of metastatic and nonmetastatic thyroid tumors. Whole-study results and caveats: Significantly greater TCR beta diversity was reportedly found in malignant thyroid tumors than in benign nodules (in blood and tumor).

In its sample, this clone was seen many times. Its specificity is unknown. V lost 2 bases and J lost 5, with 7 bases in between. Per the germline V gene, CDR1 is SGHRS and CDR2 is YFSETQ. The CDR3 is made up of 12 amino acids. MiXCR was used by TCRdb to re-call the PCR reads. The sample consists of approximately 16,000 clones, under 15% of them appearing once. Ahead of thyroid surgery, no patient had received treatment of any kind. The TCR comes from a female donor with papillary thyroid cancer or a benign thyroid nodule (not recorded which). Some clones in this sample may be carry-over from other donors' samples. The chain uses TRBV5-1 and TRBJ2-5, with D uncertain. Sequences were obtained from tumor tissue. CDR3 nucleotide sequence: TGCGCCAGCAGCTTTAACGGGGAGACCCAGTACTTC. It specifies CASSFNGETQYF.